A single sample gave rise to the 21 T cell receptor beta chains below, sequenced in a study of spatial heterogeneity in lung cancer. Study-level findings and limits: Intratumoral expanded alpha and beta TCR counts were found to track tumor mutation counts.

The time point is: sample taken at primary tumor resection. Their target antigens are unknown. TCRdb reprocessed the 5' RACE reads via MiXCR and lists one record per CDR3 protein. The sample holds about 1,500 distinct CDR3 sequences, less than 8.5% seen once. Here the sequenced sample was lung tumor tissue, taken at surgery. The receptors come from a female donor with early-stage non-small cell lung cancer.

By share, this clonotype counts as large. This sequence joins TRBV7-2 and TRBJ2-5, with TRBD1 identical over 10 bases. The CDR3 loop spans 15 amino acids. With V trimmed by 3 bases and J by 5 bases, 6 bases remained unmatched. Germline V lookup: CDR1 SGHTA, CDR2 FQGNSA. The CDR3 DNA follows: TGTGCCAGCAGCTTCGACAGGGGGCGCTTGGAGACCCAGTACTTC. It is translated as CASSFDRGRLETQYF.

This clonotype is categorized as medium-sized. No DNA is shown, since the ends of the CDR3 on it are uncertain; the CDR3 is the one TCRdb lists. This chain uses TRBV7-5 with TRBJ2-1. TRBV7-5 is noted as a pseudogene. The CDR3 comprises 16 residues, both ends counted. The CDR3 loop reads CISVPEASIDLNEQFF.

By sample share, this clonotype is large. CDR3 sequence (DNA): TGTGCCAGCAGCTTAACCCAGACAGGGTACAATTCACCCCTCCACTTT. Translated, it gives CASSLTQTGYNSPLHF. The chain recombines TRBV11-1 with TRBJ1-6, with TRBD1 matching over 7 bases. V was pared by 2 bases and J by 7 bases, with 8 bases of the junction left unmatched. CDR1 is SGHAT, CDR2 FQDESV, per germline (reference sequence). This CDR3 comprises 16 residues.

This clonotype appeared many times. This chain connects TRBV28 to TRBJ2-1, with D tentatively TRBD1 or TRBD2 (6 bases each). Trimming removed 5 bases at V and 2 bases at J, with 10 bases between. Germline V gives CDR1 MDHEN, CDR2 SYDVKM. The length of the CDR3 is 14 residues. The DNA for the CDR3 is TGTGCCAGCAGTCGTGGGGGGCCCTACAATGAGCAGTTCTTC. This gives the protein CASSRGGPYNEQFF.

This clonotype ranks as medium-sized. The CDR3 sequence is CASSMTGRGGNIQYF. In DNA form, the CDR3 reads TGTGCCAGCAGCATGACGGGTAGGGGAGGAAACATTCAGTACTTC. The chain links TRBV5-5 to TRBJ2-4; a weak D match, TRBD2 (6 bases). CDR1 is SGHKS and CDR2 is YYEKEE in the germline V gene (reference sequence). This CDR3 contains 15 residues. The ends were cut back, 4 bases at V and 6 bases at J, with 17 bases in the middle.

V is TRBV30 and J is TRBJ2-1; the D is unclear. Trimming removed 6 bases from V and 0 bases from J, with 12 bases in between. Germline assignment: CDR1 GTSNPN and CDR2 SVGIG (reference sequence). This CDR3 spans 14 amino acids. CDR3 bases: TGTGCCTGCTTTCTAGGCAGCTCCTACAATGAGCAGTTCTTC. Its protein product is CACFLGSSYNEQFF.

This clonotype is medium-sized (0.01 to 0.1%) within its sample. The chain joins TRBV20-1 to TRBJ2-5; TRBD1 matches at 7 bases. The CDR3 is made up of 12 amino acids. CDR1 is DFQATT, CDR2 SNEGSKA, per germline (reference sequence). CDR3 bases: TGCAGCTACCCTGGGACAGCCCAGACCCAGTACTTC. Encoded protein: CSYPGTAQTQYF.

This clonotype was picked up many times. The chain uses TRBV2 and TRBJ2-3; 7 nucleotides align to TRBD2. The J segment lost 0 bases and the V segment lost 3 bases, leaving 3 bases of the junction unmatched. CDR3 size: 15 residues. The germline V gene has CDR1 SNHLY and CDR2 FYNNEI. The CDR3 nucleotides read TGTGCCAGCAGTGATCAAGCGGGAAGCACAGATACGCAGTATTTT. Residues: CASSDQAGSTDTQYF.

This clonotype is categorized as large. V and J are TRBV3-1 and TRBJ1-2; 9 bases line up with TRBD1. The CDR3 extends over 15 amino acids. After removal of 4 bases from V and 6 bases from J, the junction contained 9 bases not matched to a gene. Germline V gene sequence: CDR1 LGHDT, CDR2 YNNKEL (reference sequence). CDR3 nucleotide sequence: TGTGCCAGCAGCCTCCGGGACAGGGATGGGGATGGCTACACCTTC. It specifies CASSLRDRDGDGYTF.

This clonotype is termed medium-sized (0.01 to 0.1%). CDR3 coding DNA: TGCAGCAAAGGAGAGGGAACAGATACGCAGTATTTT. Translation: CSKGEGTDTQYF. The J gene is TRBJ2-3, the V gene TRBV29-1, with D tentatively TRBD2 (5 bases). The length of the CDR3 is 12 residues. Germline CDR1 is SQVTM and CDR2 is ANQGSEA. Trimming removed 8 bases from V and 3 bases from J, with 12 bases in between.

This clonotype is classed as large. The chain recombines TRBV27 with TRBJ2-2; 9 nucleotides match TRBD1. CDR1 and CDR2 (germline): MNHEY, SMNVEV (reference sequence). This CDR3 is built from 14 residues. V gave up 5 bases and J gave up 4 bases; unmatched junction bases: 2. In nucleotides, the CDR3 is TGTGCCAGCAGTCACAGGGGGCTCACCGGGGAGCTGTTTTTT. It is translated as CASSHRGLTGELFF.

This clonotype is termed large. This chain links TRBV7-9 with TRBJ2-5; TRBD1 might be the D (6 bases). There are 15 residues in the CDR3. Trimming removed 3 bases from V and 2 bases from J, with 13 bases in between. Germline V gene lookup returns CDR1 SEHNR and CDR2 FQNEAQ (reference sequence). CDR3: CASSFPRGLQETQYF. CDR3 nucleotides: TGTGCCAGCAGCTTCCCCAGGGGATTACAAGAGACCCAGTACTTC.

This clonotype was seen many times. This clone may be a read error of a much larger clone one base away. The rearrangement joins TRBV4-2 to TRBJ2-3; 7 bases map to TRBD2. The CDR3 is 17 residues long. Germline lookup yields CDR1 LGHNA and CDR2 YNFKEQ. V shed 0 bases, J shed 4 bases, and the junction held 10 bases outside the gene matches. CDR3 amino acids: CASSQEMVGGPADTQYF. CDR3 DNA sequence: TGTGCCAGCAGCCAAGAAATGGTGGGAGGGCCCGCAGATACGCAGTATTTT.

By proportion, this clonotype is large (0.1 to 1%). The chain links TRBV15 to TRBJ2-7; 7 bases are a match to TRBD1. The junction had 9 bases not matched to a gene; V was cut back by 3 bases and J by 4 bases. CDR1 is LNHNV and CDR2 is YYDKDF in the germline V gene (reference sequence). This CDR3 is built from 15 residues. Here the CDR3 reads CATSSNRGPRYEQYV. The CDR3 nucleotides read TGTGCCACCAGCAGCAACAGGGGCCCGCGGTACGAGCAGTACGTC.

This clonotype has more than one count but fewer than ten. The rearrangement uses TRBV2 and TRBJ2-4; 9 bases agree with TRBD1. The trim removed 8 bases at V and 3 bases at J, leaving 2 bases unmatched. The CDR3 is 13 residues long. CDR1 and CDR2 from the germline V gene are SNHLY and FYNNEI. DNA of the CDR3: TGTGCCAGCTTGGACAGGGGCAAAAACATTCAGTACTTC. Protein: CASLDRGKNIQYF.

By sample fraction, this clonotype is medium-sized. The chain has TRBV7-6 and TRBJ1-6, with D uncertain. Germline V gene sequence: CDR1 SGHVS, CDR2 FNYEAQ. Between the trimmed V and J ends, which lost 1 base and 7 bases, there was a span of 5 bases. The CDR3 extends over 13 amino acids. In DNA form, the CDR3 reads TGTGCCAGCAGCTTAGAAGCCAATTCACCCCTCCACTTT. Residues: CASSLEANSPLHF.

V and J are TRBV7-8 and TRBJ2-5; possible D gene TRBD2, 7 bases. Germline V gene sequence: CDR1 SGHVS, CDR2 FQNEAQ. Trimming cost V 5 bases and J 4 bases, with 17 bases left between them. The CDR3 has 15 residues. Written as DNA, the CDR3 is TGTGCCAGCAGCGCGGGGGCGGTGGTGGGAGAGACCCAGTACTTC. Protein: CASSAGAVVGETQYF.

This clonotype counts as medium-sized (0.01 to 0.1%). The genes are TRBV4-2 and TRBJ2-2; 7 bases agree with TRBD2. The CDR3 is made up of 14 amino acids. The germline gives CDR1 LGHNA, CDR2 YNFKEQ. The junction had 2 bases not matched to a gene; V was cut back by 4 bases and J by 3 bases. CDR3 sequence reads: CASSRDYDTGELFF. The CDR3 region has the DNA TGTGCCAGCAGCCGGGACTATGACACCGGGGAGCTGTTTTTT.

By sample share, this clonotype is medium-sized. CDR3 nucleotide sequence: TGTGCCAGCAGCCAAGATGGCATCAGTAGGGCCCAGTACTTC. Protein: CASSQDGISRAQYF. V usage is TRBV4-2 and J usage is TRBJ2-5; D is unclear. The germline V gene encodes CDR1 LGHNA and CDR2 YNFKEQ. V shed 0 bases and J shed 9 bases, with 14 bases lying between them. This CDR3 contains 14 residues.

This clonotype was counted many times. The chain couples TRBV29-1 to TRBJ1-4, with TRBD1 matching over 9 bases. Trimming cost V 7 bases and J 2 bases; bases outside gene matches: 5. CDR3 length: 14 residues. Germline assignment: CDR1 SQVTM and CDR2 ANQGSEA. CDR3 coding DNA: TGCAGCGCGACAGGGGGATCGACTAATGAAAAACTGTTTTTT. Translating gives CSATGGSTNEKLFF. Looking up the rest from reference TRBV29-1 and TRBJ1-4 gives the full variable domain: SAVISQKPSRDICQRGTSLTIQCQVDSQVTMMFWYRQQPGQSLTLIATANQGSEATYESGFVIDKFPISRPNLTFSTLTVSNMSPEDSSIYLCSATGGSTNEKLFFGSGTQLSVL.

This clonotype was detected ten times or more. This chain connects TRBV15 to TRBJ2-7; possibly TRBD2 for D (5 bases). This CDR3 is built from 17 residues. Germline CDR1 is LNHNV and CDR2 is YYDKDF (reference sequence). The V and J ends lost 0 bases and 1 base respectively, with 16 bases between them. The DNA for the CDR3 is TGTGCCACCAGCAGAGATTCGTCTAGCTGGTCTTCCTACGAGCAGTACTTC. Its translation is CATSRDSSSWSSYEQYF.